The 10 T cell receptor beta chains presented below share a single source sample, sequenced in a study of blood T cell repertoires in COVID-19. Repertoires were generated with immunoSEQ multiplex PCR, while TCRdb's copy carries only in-frame clones and drops some. The sample consists of about 68,000 clones, roughly 79% of them appearing once. The sample taken for sequencing was peripheral blood. These receptors were obtained from a woman in her fifties or sixties with acute or convalescent COVID-19.

This chain connects TRBV7-2 to TRBJ1-4; 10 bases line up with TRBD1. The V and J ends lost 5 bases and 1 base, in that order; junction bases with no gene match: 4. CDR3 length equals 16 residues. The germline CDR1 and CDR2 sequences are SGHTA and FQGNSA. This CDR3 is CASSRDRGGTNEKLFF. The CDR3 nucleotides are TGTGCCAGCAGCCGGGACAGGGGAGGAACTAATGAAAAACTGTTTTTT.

The V gene is TRBV7-2, the J gene TRBJ2-5; a possible D gene is TRBD2 (5 bases). The CDR3 sequence is 14 residues long. Germline CDR1 reads SGHTA; CDR2 reads FQGNSA. V lost 5 bases and J lost 4, with 14 bases in between. CDR3 nucleotides: TGTGCCAGCAGCCGGGGTCCCCTGAGAGAGACCCAGTACTTC. Translated: CASSRGPLRETQYF.

The chain uses TRBV20-1 and TRBJ2-5, with D possibly TRBD2 on 5 matching bases. Germline V CDR1 and CDR2: DFQATT, SNEGSKA (reference sequence). The ends were cut back, 5 bases at V and 10 bases at J, with 11 bases in the middle. CDR3 size: 10 residues. The chain's CDR3 is CSAFSGIQYF. The CDR3 bases are TGCAGTGCTTTCTCCGGGATCCAGTACTTC.

V gene TRBV9 combines with J gene TRBJ2-3; 7 nucleotides agree with TRBD1. This CDR3 is built from 15 residues. The V gene's germline CDR1 is SGDLS and CDR2 YYNGEE. V lost 0 bases to trimming and J lost 0 bases; unmatched junction nucleotides: 1. This CDR3 reads CASSVEGASTDTQYF. Here the CDR3 DNA reads TGTGCCAGCAGCGTAGAGGGGGCTAGCACAGATACGCAGTATTTT.

This clone turned up a few times. V and J are TRBV7-2 and TRBJ1-6, with 9 positions matching TRBD1. Germline CDR1 is SGHTA and CDR2 is FQGNSA. Losses at the gene ends were 0 bases for V and 7 bases for J; bases not matched to a gene: 7. The CDR3 has 17 amino acids. The CDR3: CASSLAGTGLLNSPLHF. The CDR3 DNA follows: TGTGCCAGCAGCTTAGCGGGGACAGGGTTGCTCAATTCACCCCTCCACTTT.

Of note for this clone: The junction differs from germline at one of its ends, possibly a read error. The gene calls are TRBV10-3 and TRBJ1-1; maybe TRBD1 (6 bases). The CDR3 runs to 16 residues. Germline V gene lookup returns CDR1 ENHRY and CDR2 SYGVKD. CDR3 residues: CAIRESGGGMNTEAFF. The CDR3 DNA sequence: TGTGCCATCCGTGAGTCGGGGGGGGGCATGAACACTGAAGCTTTCTTT.

The V and J genes are TRBV4-3 and TRBJ1-1, with a weak D call TRBD1 (5 bases). With 1 base removed from V and 0 bases from J, the gap between germline ends came to 9 bases. CDR1 is LGHNA, CDR2 YSLEER, per germline. The CDR3 totals 15 residues. The CDR3 loop is CASSQGTGLNTEAFF. Written as DNA, the CDR3 is TGCGCCAGCAGCCAAGGAACAGGCCTGAACACTGAAGCTTTCTTT.

As DNA, the CDR3 is TGTGCCACCAGCAGACCCCACACAGATACGCAGTATTTT. This sequence encodes CATSRPHTDTQYF. The chain has TRBV15 and TRBJ2-3; no firm D call. Germline CDR1 reads LNHNV; CDR2 reads YYDKDF (reference sequence). The CDR3 runs to 13 residues. The germline V and J ends were trimmed by 2 bases and 2 bases, with 5 bases remaining between them.

This clone was counted only a few times. The chain combines TRBV6-2 or TRBV6-3 with TRBJ2-3; 11 bases are shared with TRBD2. V gave up 0 bases and J gave up 2 bases; unmatched junction bases: 7. Germline V CDR1 and CDR2: MNHEY, SVGEGT. This CDR3 region has 18 residues. The CDR3, as DNA: TGTGCCAGCAGTTACTCTGCGACTAGCGGGGTGTCCACAGATACGCAGTATTTT. It is translated as CASSYSATSGVSTDTQYF.

This chain joins TRBV5-1 and TRBJ1-2, with TRBD1 matching over 7 bases. The germline gives CDR1 SGHRS, CDR2 YFSETQ. There are 15 residues in the CDR3. The V and J ends lost 5 bases and 8 bases, in that order; junction bases with no gene match: 15. The CDR3 is CASRFVSGTGDGYTF. The CDR3, as DNA: TGCGCCAGCAGGTTCGTTTCGGGAACAGGGGACGGCTACACCTTC.